These 29 T cell receptor beta chains share one sample of origin, sequenced in a study of blood T cell repertoires in COVID-19 (dated by TCRdb to the early 2020s). The library came from the immunoSEQ multiplex PCR assay. Drawn from immuneACCESS, this table holds only the in-frame rearrangements with V and J called that TCRdb kept. Clones are partly lost; checked studies trace under half to an unresolved V gene and leave the rest unexplained. The sample profile shows approximately 140,000 clones; more than 80% of them were found once. The ten most abundant clones make up 5.5% to 8% of the sample. Sequencing was done on a sample of peripheral blood. All receptors come from a human donor in a cohort sampled during active COVID-19.

V gene TRBV6-5 combines with J gene TRBJ2-7; TRBD2 might be the D (6 bases). Germline lookup yields CDR1 MNHEY and CDR2 SVGAGI. The CDR3 loop spans 15 amino acids. Trimming removed 0 bases at V and 1 base at J, with 10 bases between. The CDR3 protein is CASSYSEGWSYEQYF. CDR3 coding DNA: TGTGCCAGCAGTTACTCGGAGGGCTGGTCCTACGAGCAGTACTTC.

For the CDR3, the DNA is TGTGCCAGCAGGGGCCCTTGGGGCGCGGGGATCAACACAGATACGCAGTATTTT. Translation: CASRGPWGAGINTDTQYF. The chain has TRBV7-8 and TRBJ2-3; possibly TRBD2 for D (6 bases). The V and J ends lost 6 bases and 2 bases respectively, with 24 bases between them. Germline CDR1 reads SGHVS; CDR2 reads FQNEAQ. This CDR3 contains 18 residues. The full variable domain, completed using reference TRBV7-8 and TRBJ2-3, is GAGVSQSPRYKVAKRGQDVALRCDPISGHVSLFWYQQALGQGPEFLTYFQNEAQLDKSGLPSDRFFAERPEGSVSTLKIQRTQQEDSAVYLCASRGPWGAGINTDTQYFGPGTRLTVL.

This clone was seen only a few times. The chain has TRBV3-1 (or the pseudogene TRBV3-2) and TRBJ2-7; 10 bases line up with TRBD1. V gave up 5 bases and J gave up 0 bases; unmatched junction bases: 4. The germline gives CDR1 LGHDT, CDR2 YNNKEL (reference sequence). This CDR3 spans 15 amino acids. CDR3 nucleotides: TGTGCCAGCAGCTCCCGGGACAGGGGCTCCTACGAGCAGTACTTC. Amino acids: CASSSRDRGSYEQYF.

The chain is built from TRBV7-8 and TRBJ1-1; D gene uncertain. The CDR3 covers 12 residues. CDR1 and CDR2 from the germline V gene are SGHVS and FQNEAQ. The V and J ends lost 5 bases and 11 bases respectively, with 15 bases between them. The CDR3 bases are TGTGCCAGCAGCCCAACTTTGTCGGGGGCTTTCTTT. This codes for CASSPTLSGAFF.

The chain couples TRBV10-1 to TRBJ1-2; possible D gene TRBD1, 5 bases. Trimming shortened V by 4 bases and J by 2 bases, and 20 bases separated the two germline ends. This CDR3 contains 17 residues. Looked up from germline, CDR1 is WNHNN and CDR2 is SYGVQD (reference sequence). CDR3 sequence (DNA): TGCGCCAGCAGTGTGGTCTATGGGGCAGGCCCCAACTATGGCTACACCTTC. Translated, it gives CASSVVYGAGPNYGYTF.

The chain couples TRBV6-2 or TRBV6-3 to TRBJ2-2; 7 positions agree with TRBD2. Germline loops: CDR1 MNHEY, CDR2 SVGEGT. This CDR3 has 18 residues. After removal of 2 bases from V and 4 bases from J, the junction contained 13 bases not matched to a gene. CDR3 in amino acids: CASSYDGAGVLGTGELFF. CDR3 DNA: TGTGCCAGCAGTTACGACGGTGCGGGGGTCCTGGGCACCGGGGAGCTGTTTTTT.

The J gene is TRBJ2-6, the V gene TRBV5-4; 10 nucleotides align to TRBD1. After removal of 4 bases from V and 3 bases from J, the junction contained 7 bases not matched to a gene. CDR1 is SGHNT and CDR2 is YYREEE in the germline V gene (reference sequence). This CDR3 comprises 17 residues. The CDR3 loop reads CASSTTDRGDGANVLTF. CDR3 nucleotides: TGTGCCAGCAGCACCACGGACAGGGGGGATGGGGCCAACGTCCTGACTTTC.

The CDR3 sequence: CASSLSTGLRNEKLFF. The CDR3 DNA reads as TGTGCCAGCAGCCTCTCGACAGGGTTGCGGAATGAAAAACTGTTTTTT. The genes are TRBV9 and TRBJ1-4, with 7 nucleotides matching TRBD1. Germline V gene sequence: CDR1 SGDLS, CDR2 YYNGEE. The CDR3 consists of 16 residues. J was trimmed by 5 bases and V by 4 bases; bases with no gene match: 11.

The J gene is TRBJ2-7, the V gene TRBV4-2, with 9 bases identical to TRBD1. V shed 4 bases and J 4 bases; nucleotides not matched to a gene: 8. The CDR3 extends over 15 amino acids. Germline V CDR1 and CDR2: LGHNA, YNFKEQ. CDR3 DNA: TGTGCCAGCAGCCCTGCCGGGACAGGGAGTTACGAGCAGTACTTC. Translating gives CASSPAGTGSYEQYF.

The V and J genes are TRBV5-4 and TRBJ1-1; no clear D gene. This CDR3 is built from 14 residues. The V and J ends lost 2 bases and 5 bases respectively, with 13 bases between them. Germline CDR1 reads SGHNT; CDR2 reads YYREEE (reference sequence). CDR3 amino acids: CASSLWGGLTEAFF. CDR3 nucleotide sequence: TGTGCCAGCAGCTTATGGGGAGGATTGACTGAAGCTTTCTTT. Together with reference TRBV5-4 and TRBJ1-1, the CDR3 gives the full variable domain: ETGVTQSPTHLIKTRGQQVTLRCSSQSGHNTVSWYQQALGQGPQFIFQYYREEENGRGNFPPRFSGLQFPNYSSELNVNALELDDSALYLCASSLWGGLTEAFFGQGTRLTVV.

The V call is TRBV4-1, the J call TRBJ2-1, with TRBD2 matching over 11 bases. The CDR3 extends over 17 amino acids. Germline CDR1 MGHRA, CDR2 YSYEKL. The trim removed 4 bases at V and 7 bases at J, leaving 12 bases unmatched. CDR3 nucleotides: TGCGCCAGCAGCCGAGGACTAGCGGGCCCAAGGAGGAATGAGCAGTTCTTC. Amino acids: CASSRGLAGPRRNEQFF.

V is TRBV7-2 and J is TRBJ1-5; 10 bases map to TRBD1. This CDR3 contains 14 residues. The ends lost 5 bases at V and 2 bases at J; junction bases unmatched: 0. Germline CDR1 and CDR2: SGHTA and FQGNSA. This CDR3 reads CASSGTGGNQPQHF. The CDR3 bases are TGTGCCAGCAGCGGGACAGGGGGCAATCAGCCCCAGCATTTT.

The CDR3 coding sequence is TGTGCCAGTGCCGGAGAGGGTCCTTATAGCAATCAGCCCCAGCATTTT. This gives the protein CASAGEGPYSNQPQHF. V and J are TRBV19 and TRBJ1-5, with no clear D. The V end was cut by 8 bases, the J end by 0 bases, with 17 bases between. The CDR3 covers 16 residues. CDR1 is LNHDA, CDR2 SQIVND, per germline (reference sequence).

The chain joins TRBV7-8 to TRBJ2-5, with D perhaps matching TRBD2 (6 bases). V was shortened by 7 bases and J by 2 bases, with 17 bases between the two germline ends. The CDR3 runs to 15 residues. Germline V lookup: CDR1 SGHVS, CDR2 FQNEAQ. CDR3 amino acids: CASTPLGGDQETQYF. In DNA, the CDR3 is TGTGCCAGCACCCCCCTGGGCGGGGATCAAGAGACCCAGTACTTC.

This chain links TRBV19 with TRBJ1-2, with 8 bases fitting TRBD1. V was pared by 6 bases and J by 0 bases, with 3 bases of the junction left unmatched. The CDR3 spans 14 residues. CDR1 and CDR2 from the germline V gene are LNHDA and SQIVND (reference sequence). The DNA of the CDR3 is TGTGCCAGTAGAAAACAGGGGGCTAACTATGGCTACACCTTC. Its protein product is CASRKQGANYGYTF.

The V call is TRBV5-1, the J call TRBJ1-6; D might be TRBD1 (6 bases). This CDR3 has 15 amino acids. V was pared by 4 bases and J by 11 bases, with 19 bases between. From germline, CDR1 is SGHRS and CDR2 YFSETQ. The CDR3 DNA follows: TGCGCCAGCAGCCCGGGAAGGCAGGGGTACGCACCCCTCCACTTT. It specifies CASSPGRQGYAPLHF.

This chain uses TRBV30 with TRBJ2-2; 7 bases align to TRBD1. V was clipped by 5 bases and J by 6 bases; unmatched bases: 12. This CDR3 contains 15 residues. Germline CDR1 reads GTSNPN; CDR2 reads SVGIG (reference sequence). CDR3 nucleotide sequence: TGTGCCTGGGATGGACCCGACAGGGACGCCGGGGAGCTGTTTTTT. It translates to CAWDGPDRDAGELFF.

This clone was recorded at least ten times. The identical CDR3 is also encoded by other nucleotide sequences in the sample. This chain connects TRBV14 to TRBJ1-6; the D gene is possibly TRBD1 (5 bases). Per the germline V gene, CDR1 is SGHDN and CDR2 is FVKESK. This CDR3 region has 14 residues. V lost 1 base and J lost 10, with 11 bases in between. This chain's CDR3 is CASSQGRDLSPLHF. DNA of the CDR3: TGTGCCAGCAGCCAAGGGAGGGACCTCTCACCCCTCCACTTT.

CDR3 sequence: CASSPQLAGASNEQFF. In nucleotides, the CDR3 is TGTGCCAGCAGCCCACAACTAGCGGGCGCGTCCAATGAGCAGTTCTTC. The V and J genes are TRBV7-3 and TRBJ2-1, with 9 bases that match TRBD2. Losses at the gene ends were 5 bases for V and 6 bases for J; bases not matched to a gene: 11. Germline assignment: CDR1 SGHTA and CDR2 FQGTGA. The CDR3 contains 16 residues. The complete variable domain, with remaining parts taken from reference TRBV7-3 and TRBJ2-1, reads GAGVSQTPSNKVTEKGKYVELRCDPISGHTALYWYRQSLGQGPEFLIYFQGTGAADDSGLPNDRFFAVRPEGSVSTLKIQRTERGDSAVYLCASSPQLAGASNEQFFGPGTRLTVL.

The gene calls are TRBV19 and TRBJ1-2; possible D gene TRBD1, 6 bases. Germline CDR1 reads LNHDA; CDR2 reads SQIVND (reference sequence). Trimming cost V 11 bases and J 8 bases, with 12 bases left between them. This CDR3 is 10 amino acids long. The CDR3 here is CAPKDRGYTF. CDR3 nucleotides: TGTGCCCCTAAAGACAGGGGCTACACCTTC. Full variable domain (rest looked up from reference TRBV19 and TRBJ1-2): DGGITQSPKYLFRKEGQNVTLSCEQNLNHDAMYWYRQDPGQGLRLIYYSQIVNDFQKGDIAEGYSVSREKKESFPLTVTSAQKNPTAFYLCAPKDRGYTFGSGTRLTVV.

The chain has TRBV18 and TRBJ1-3; TRBD1 aligns across 10 bases. CDR3 length: 16 amino acids. The ends lost 3 bases at V and 4 bases at J; junction bases unmatched: 6. Germline V gene lookup returns CDR1 KGHSH and CDR2 LQKENI. The CDR3 is CASSPPDRGRGNTIYF. CDR3 coding DNA: TGTGCCAGCTCACCGCCCGACAGGGGGCGCGGAAACACCATATATTTT.

The V call is TRBV7-6, the J call TRBJ1-6; D not resolved. The CDR3 consists of 15 residues. Germline V gives CDR1 SGHVS, CDR2 FNYEAQ. V lost 1 base and J lost 7, with 11 bases in between. The CDR3 nucleotides are TGTGCCAGCAGCTTAGGACGGATGCGGAATTCACCCCTCCACTTT. Its translation is CASSLGRMRNSPLHF.

This chain uses TRBV19 with TRBJ2-2; the match to TRBD2 covers 7 bases. The CDR3 runs 14 residues. The V gene's germline CDR1 is LNHDA and CDR2 SQIVND (reference sequence). The V segment lost 8 bases and the J segment 6 bases; nucleotides outside the gene matches: 9. The CDR3 DNA sequence: TGTGCCAGTGGGCAAACCGGGGGGTCCGGGGAGCTGTTTTTT. It specifies CASGQTGGSGELFF.

The gene calls are TRBV6-2 or TRBV6-3 and TRBJ1-2; no clear D. The V end lost 5 bases, the J end lost 10 bases, and 14 bases lay between the germline ends. Germline-derived CDR1 and CDR2 are MNHEY and SVGEGT. This CDR3 region has 12 residues. This CDR3 reads CASSGTRGAYTF. CDR3 in DNA: TGTGCCAGCAGTGGAACGCGAGGAGCCTACACCTTC.

The genes are TRBV3-1 (or the pseudogene TRBV3-2) and TRBJ2-7; 9 bases match TRBD2. In germline, CDR1 is LGHDT, CDR2 YNNKEL (reference sequence). CDR3 length: 15 amino acids. V gave up 5 bases and J gave up 7 bases; unmatched junction bases: 12. Here the CDR3 reads CASSYTPGLADEQYF. The CDR3 DNA is TGTGCCAGCAGCTACACCCCGGGACTAGCTGATGAGCAGTACTTC.

The chain uses TRBV19 and TRBJ1-2, with TRBD1 as a possible D gene (5 bases). V lost 3 bases, J lost 2 bases, and 13 bases lay in between. The V gene's germline CDR1 is LNHDA and CDR2 SQIVND (reference sequence). The CDR3 spans 15 residues. CDR3 region: CASSISQGGNYGYTF. The DNA for the CDR3 is TGTGCCAGTAGTATCAGTCAGGGAGGAAACTATGGCTACACCTTC.

The chain has TRBV5-4 and TRBJ1-1; 8 bases are shared with TRBD1. The V gene end was trimmed by 4 bases and the J gene end by 2 bases; junction bases not matched to a gene: 10. The germline V gene encodes CDR1 SGHNT and CDR2 YYREEE (reference sequence). The CDR3 totals 16 residues. As DNA, the CDR3 is TGTGCCAGCAGCCGTCCCGGGACAGGATTTAACACTGAAGCTTTCTTT. Translating it yields CASSRPGTGFNTEAFF.

The rearrangement uses TRBV7-2 and TRBJ1-5; maybe TRBD1 (5 bases). Germline V gene data show CDR1 as SGHTA and CDR2 as FQGNSA. Trimming took off 5 bases at V and 6 bases at J, with 17 bases between the two ends. The CDR3 runs 15 residues. The CDR3: CASSPVGGRGQPQHF. DNA for the CDR3: TGTGCCAGCAGCCCTGTCGGGGGAAGGGGTCAGCCCCAGCATTTT. The whole variable domain, remainder taken from reference TRBV7-2 and TRBJ1-5, is GAGVSQSPSNKVTEKGKDVELRCDPISGHTALYWYRQSLGQGLEFLIYFQGNSAPDKSGLPSDRFSAERTGGSVSTLTIQRTQQEDSAVYLCASSPVGGRGQPQHFGDGTRLSIL.

This clone was recorded only once. This chain uses TRBV12-3 or TRBV12-4 with TRBJ2-7; D uncertain. The CDR3 loop spans 13 amino acids. Between the trimmed V and J ends, which lost 1 base and 7 bases, there was a span of 11 bases. CDR3 DNA sequence: TGTGCCAGCAGTTTAGTCCCCGACTCGGAGCAGTACTTC. This codes for CASSLVPDSEQYF.